What follows describes a single T cell receptor (beta chain). These data originate in a study of T cells after yellow fever vaccination. TCRdb ran MiXCR on the 5' RACE reads and lists one entry per CDR3 protein. The table shows 500,000 to 650,000 distinct CDR3 sequences, with around a sixth occurring only once. Germline loops: CDR1 SNHLY, CDR2 FYNNEI. After removal of 7 bases from V and 5 bases from J, the junction contained 7 bases not matched to a gene. The CDR3 extends over 14 amino acids. The receptor's source is a man between 18 and 35 years old who received the YFV17D yellow fever vaccine. The chain employs TRBV2 and TRBJ2-2, with TRBD1 matching over 7 bases. Sequenced here: PBMCs, sampled about 5 days after the first yellow fever vaccination. The CDR3 loop reads CASKGPGGTGELFF. The CDR3 DNA reads TGTGCCAGCAAGGGACCAGGGGGAACCGGGGAGCTGTTTTTT.